Shown below are 27 T cell receptor beta chains from a single sample sequenced in a study of Ad26.COV2.S vaccination and SARS-CoV-2 variants. Documented treatment: 15 to 20 received Ad26.COV2.S at low or high dose, single or two shots; about five received placebo; per-sample allocation not given. The investigators took samples on day 63 after the first vaccine or placebo injection. The table came from immunoSEQ multiplex PCR; TCRdb's copy has only in-frame clones and leaves some out. The sample lists more than 350,000 clones; 80% to 95% were seen once. The sequencing here drew on peripheral blood, taken in a trial of Ad26.COV2.S vaccine versus placebo. The receptors derive from a person aged 18-60 years who received the Ad26.COV2.S COVID-19 vaccine or a placebo.

This clone was observed a single time. J is TRBJ2-3 and V is TRBV10-1, with 7 bases aligning to TRBD2. This CDR3 comprises 14 residues. The germline V gene encodes CDR1 WNHNN and CDR2 SYGVQD (reference sequence). The V and J ends lost 4 bases and 6 bases, in that order; junction bases with no gene match: 7. CDR3: CASSARSGKDTQYF. The CDR3 nucleotides read TGCGCCAGCAGTGCTAGGAGCGGGAAGGATACGCAGTATTTT.

The chain recombines TRBV9 with TRBJ2-3; TRBD2 matches 11 bases. Losses at the gene ends were 0 bases for V and 7 bases for J; bases not matched to a gene: 4. Per germline, CDR1 SGDLS and CDR2 YYNGEE. CDR3 length: 15 amino acids. CDR3 sequence (DNA): TGTGCCAGCAGCGTAGATACTAGCGGGAGTCATACGCAGTATTTT. Its protein product is CASSVDTSGSHTQYF. Together with reference TRBV9 and TRBJ2-3, the CDR3 gives the full variable domain: DSGVTQTPKHLITATGQRVTLRCSPRSGDLSVYWYQQSLDQGLQFLIQYYNGEERAKGNILERFSAQQFPDLHSELNLSSLELGDSALYFCASSVDTSGSHTQYFGPGTRLTVL.

The chain employs TRBV30 and TRBJ2-2; TRBD2 might be the D (6 bases). The CDR3 covers 15 residues. V lost 0 bases to trimming and J lost 0 bases, with 8 bases between them. The germline CDR1 and CDR2 sequences are GTSNPN and SVGIG (reference sequence). The CDR3 region has the DNA TGTGCCTGGAGTGTTGGAGGGGCGAACACCGGGGAGCTGTTTTTT. Amino acid sequence: CAWSVGGANTGELFF.

J is TRBJ2-3 and V is TRBV7-2, with 10 bases fitting TRBD1. CDR1 and CDR2 (germline): SGHTA, FQGNSA. The J segment lost 3 bases and the V segment lost 6 bases, leaving 12 bases of the junction unmatched. This CDR3 contains 17 residues. The CDR3 is CASSPVPGQGGTDTQYF. The DNA for the CDR3 is TGTGCCAGCAGTCCAGTCCCTGGACAGGGGGGAACAGATACGCAGTATTTT.

V and J are TRBV2 and TRBJ2-1, with D unresolved. Trimming shortened V by 4 bases and J by 6 bases, and 7 bases separated the two germline ends. The CDR3 covers 12 residues. CDR1 and CDR2 (germline): SNHLY, FYNNEI. The CDR3 sequence is CASSAQANEQFF. In DNA, the CDR3 is TGTGCCAGCAGTGCCCAAGCCAATGAGCAGTTCTTC.

This chain joins TRBV5-1 and TRBJ1-1; D is undetermined. The germline V gene encodes CDR1 SGHRS and CDR2 YFSETQ. The V and J ends lost 1 base and 1 base respectively, with 5 bases between them. The CDR3 sequence is 13 residues long. CDR3 bases: TGCGCCAGCAGCTTGTGGGAGAACACTGAAGCTTTCTTT. Its protein product is CASSLWENTEAFF.

The rearrangement links TRBV14 to TRBJ1-2, with unresolved D. In germline, CDR1 is SGHDN, CDR2 FVKESK. This CDR3 is 13 amino acids long. V gave up 1 base and J gave up 7 bases, with 10 bases separating them. The CDR3 protein is CASSQAMGGGYTF. The CDR3 region has the DNA TGTGCCAGCAGCCAAGCCATGGGAGGTGGCTACACCTTC.

In this sample, this clone turned up once. The chain recombines TRBV6-2 or TRBV6-3 with TRBJ2-7, with TRBD2 matching 12 bases. The CDR3 sequence is 15 residues long. Germline lookup yields CDR1 MNHEY and CDR2 SVGEGT. After removal of 5 bases from V and 3 bases from J, the junction contained 5 bases not matched to a gene. This CDR3 is CASSTGLAGIYEQYF. The CDR3 DNA is TGTGCCAGCAGTACTGGACTAGCGGGAATCTACGAGCAGTACTTC.

This chain uses TRBV19 with TRBJ1-1; TRBD1 is a possible D gene (6 bases). The CDR3 extends over 14 amino acids. Per the germline V gene, CDR1 is LNHDA and CDR2 is SQIVND (reference sequence). Trimming removed 7 bases from V and 4 bases from J, with 16 bases in between. CDR3 DNA: TGTGCCAGTACCTACAGGGTTTCGGGCACTGAAGCTTTCTTT. This codes for CASTYRVSGTEAFF.

This clone turned up a few times. The rearrangement uses TRBV4-3 and TRBJ2-7; 8 nucleotides align to TRBD2. The ends lost 0 bases at V and 3 bases at J; junction bases unmatched: 7. Germline V CDR1 and CDR2: LGHNA, YSLEER. The CDR3 sequence is 16 residues long. Here the CDR3 DNA reads TGCGCCAGCAGCCAAGATAAGGTAGCGGGGTTCTACGAGCAGTACTTC. It yields the protein CASSQDKVAGFYEQYF.

The chain recombines TRBV11-2 with TRBJ1-1; a weak D match, TRBD1 (6 bases). CDR1 is SGHAT and CDR2 is FQNNGV in the germline V gene. V was pared by 5 bases and J by 4 bases, with 14 bases between. The CDR3 totals 14 residues. The CDR3, as DNA: TGTGCCAGCAGCCTCAACGGAGGGGGCACTGAAGCTTTCTTT. Translated: CASSLNGGGTEAFF.

The chain joins TRBV3-1 (or the pseudogene TRBV3-2) to TRBJ2-7; D may be TRBD2 (5 bases). This CDR3 has 13 amino acids. V was clipped by 3 bases and J by 6 bases, with 12 bases between them. From germline, CDR1 is LGHDT and CDR2 YNNKEL (reference sequence). The CDR3 DNA reads as TGTGCCAGCAGCCAGGGAAGAGGGCTCGAGCAGTACTTC. Its translation: CASSQGRGLEQYF.

The chain couples TRBV6-6 to TRBJ2-7, with D hard to call. This CDR3 is 13 amino acids long. V was trimmed by 8 bases and J by 0 bases, leaving 11 bases between them. The germline V gene has CDR1 MNHNY and CDR2 SVGAGI (reference sequence). This CDR3 is CASAKINSYEQYF. The CDR3 DNA follows: TGTGCCAGCGCGAAAATTAACTCCTACGAGCAGTACTTC.

V is TRBV28 and J is TRBJ2-7, with TRBD2 identical over 12 bases. The CDR3 loop spans 14 amino acids. Per the germline V gene, CDR1 is MDHEN and CDR2 is SYDVKM. The trim removed 6 bases at V and 2 bases at J, leaving 2 bases unmatched. The CDR3 nucleotides read TGTGCCAGCAGATGGACTAGCGGGACCTACGAGCAGTACTTC. Translation gives CASRWTSGTYEQYF. The complete variable domain, with remaining parts taken from reference TRBV28 and TRBJ2-7, reads DVKVTQSSRYLVKRTGEKVFLECVQDMDHENMFWYRQDPGLGLRLIYFSYDVKMKEKGDIPEGYSVSREKKERFSLILESASTNQTSMYLCASRWTSGTYEQYFGPGTRLTVT.

The gene calls are TRBV3-1 (or the pseudogene TRBV3-2) and TRBJ2-3, with unresolved D. Trimming shortened V by 0 bases and J by 0 bases, and 13 bases separated the two germline ends. The CDR3 contains 17 residues. In germline, CDR1 is LGHDT, CDR2 YNNKEL (reference sequence). The chain's CDR3 is CASSQEHSASSTDTQYF. The CDR3 region has the DNA TGTGCCAGCAGCCAAGAACACTCGGCTTCTAGCACAGATACGCAGTATTTT.

The chain couples TRBV6-5 to TRBJ1-4, with TRBD1 identical over 9 bases. There are 16 residues in the CDR3. The germline gives CDR1 MNHEY, CDR2 SVGAGI. The V gene end was trimmed by 0 bases and the J gene end by 7 bases; junction bases not matched to a gene: 6. This CDR3 is CASSYSRDRAGEKLFF. The CDR3, as DNA: TGTGCCAGCAGTTACTCGAGGGACAGGGCGGGTGAAAAACTGTTTTTT.

This clone appeared a single time. Distinct nucleotide sequences in the sample also encode this CDR3. The chain couples TRBV27 to TRBJ2-1; TRBD2 matches 14 bases. Trimming removed 6 bases from V and 7 bases from J; junction bases left unmatched: 5. This CDR3 comprises 15 residues. The V gene's germline CDR1 is MNHEY and CDR2 SMNVEV (reference sequence). Written as DNA, the CDR3 is TGTGCCAGCAGGGGGACTAGCGGGAGAGGGAATGAGCAGTTCTTC. It is translated as CASRGTSGRGNEQFF.

This chain connects TRBV7-9 to TRBJ2-1; D gene ambiguous. Germline assignment: CDR1 SEHNR and CDR2 FQNEAQ (reference sequence). This CDR3 region has 13 residues. Trimming cost V 3 bases and J 3 bases, with 6 bases left between them. Here the CDR3 reads CASSFGLYNEQFF. Written as DNA, the CDR3 is TGTGCCAGCAGCTTTGGTCTCTACAATGAGCAGTTCTTC.

The chain recombines TRBV5-1 with TRBJ2-2; 8 bases agree with TRBD2. With V trimmed by 4 bases and J by 1 base, 6 bases remained unmatched. The germline V gene encodes CDR1 SGHRS and CDR2 YFSETQ. This CDR3 region has 16 residues. CDR3 protein: CASSGTGTRNTGELFF. DNA of the CDR3: TGCGCCAGCAGCGGAACCGGGACTAGGAACACCGGGGAGCTGTTTTTT. Full variable domain (rest looked up from reference TRBV5-1 and TRBJ2-2): KAGVTQTPRYLIKTRGQQVTLSCSPISGHRSVSWYQQTPGQGLQFLFEYFSETQRNKGNFPGRFSGRQFSNSRSEMNVSTLELGDSALYLCASSGTGTRNTGELFFGEGSRLTVL.

The V call is TRBV21-1, the J call TRBJ1-6; the table's D gene call, TRBD1, was not cross checked with the DNA. TRBV21-1 is a known pseudogene. The CDR3 runs 16 residues. The CDR3 DNA reads as TGTGCCAGCAGTCGCCGGAAGGACAGGGAGGATTCACCCCTCCACTTT. It specifies CASSRRKDREDSPLHF.

CDR3 DNA sequence: TGTGCCAGCAGCAAACAGGGGCAAGAGACCCAGTACTTC. It translates to CASSKQGQETQYF. J is TRBJ2-5 and V is TRBV7-9, with 7 bases lining up with TRBD1. Unmatched junction bases numbered 2, after V lost 5 bases and J lost 2 bases. The CDR3 has 13 amino acids. Germline V gene data show CDR1 as SEHNR and CDR2 as FQNEAQ (reference sequence). The variable domain in full, completed from reference TRBV7-9 and TRBJ2-5, reads DTGVSQNPRHKITKRGQNVTFRCDPISEHNRLYWYRQTLGQGPEFLTYFQNEAQLEKSRLLSDRFSAERPKGSFSTLEIQRTEQGDSAMYLCASSKQGQETQYFGPGTRLLVL.

The chain combines TRBV18 with TRBJ1-4; D not resolved. The CDR3 contains 16 residues. V shed 0 bases and J shed 3 bases, with 11 bases lying between them. CDR1 and CDR2 from the germline V gene are KGHSH and LQKENI. The CDR3 DNA is TGTGCCAGCTCACCACCTCCTGTAGGTTCTAATGAAAAACTGTTTTTT. Amino acids: CASSPPPVGSNEKLFF.

V usage is TRBV9 and J usage is TRBJ2-1; D is possibly TRBD2 (5 bases). V lost 2 bases to trimming and J lost 2 bases, with 11 bases between them. The CDR3 contains 15 residues. Per germline, CDR1 SGDLS and CDR2 YYNGEE. CDR3 in amino acids: CASSVAGMPYNEQFF. The CDR3 DNA follows: TGTGCCAGCAGCGTGGCCGGGATGCCCTACAATGAGCAGTTCTTC.

The gene calls are TRBV2 and TRBJ1-6; D gene ambiguous. Germline CDR1 SNHLY, CDR2 FYNNEI. CDR3 size: 13 residues. V lost 7 bases and J lost 4, with 8 bases in between. CDR3: CASIRLYNSPLHF. The CDR3 nucleotides read TGTGCCAGCATACGTCTTTATAATTCACCCCTCCACTTT. Combining the CDR3 with reference TRBV2 and TRBJ1-6 gives the whole variable domain EPEVTQTPSHQVTQMGQEVILRCVPISNHLYFYWYRQILGQKVEFLVSFYNNEISEKSEIFDDQFSVERPDGSNFTLKIRSTKLEDSAMYFCASIRLYNSPLHFGNGTRLTVT.

This chain uses TRBV2 with TRBJ2-7; 9 bases are shared with TRBD1. J was trimmed by 5 bases and V by 7 bases; bases with no gene match: 3. The V gene's germline CDR1 is SNHLY and CDR2 FYNNEI. This CDR3 has 12 amino acids. The CDR3 sequence is CASMRTGDEQYF. The CDR3 bases are TGTGCCAGCATGAGGACAGGGGACGAGCAGTACTTC.

The chain joins TRBV30 to TRBJ1-5, with D possibly being TRBD1 (5 bases). There are 13 residues in the CDR3. Germline V CDR1 and CDR2: GTSNPN, SVGIG (reference sequence). V lost 7 bases to trimming and J lost 6 bases, with 16 bases between them. CDR3 DNA sequence: TGTGCCTCATCAGAGCAGGGAAGTCAGCCCCAGCATTTT. It yields the protein CASSEQGSQPQHF.

V and J are TRBV10-3 and TRBJ2-2, with 8 bases identical to TRBD1. There are 13 residues in the CDR3. Germline lookup yields CDR1 ENHRY and CDR2 SYGVKD. The J segment lost 3 bases and the V segment lost 11 bases, leaving 5 bases of the junction unmatched. CDR3: CAARGLDTGELFF. CDR3 coding DNA: TGTGCCGCCAGGGGGCTGGACACCGGGGAGCTGTTTTTT.